These 18 T cell receptor beta chains came from one sample sequenced in a study of vaccination and CD4 T cells after COVID-19. Specified treatment: approximately nine-day PBMC culture with coronavirus spike peptide pools or control peptides (ViraFEST assay). Antigens for these TCRs are unknown. The Oncomine TCR Beta short-read assay sequenced DNA from cultured CD4+ T cells. TCRdb reprocessed the PCR reads via MiXCR and lists one record per CDR3 protein. The sample yields about 15,000 distinct CDR3 sequences, approximately 58% seen once. Material for sequencing was CD4+ T cells from blood, cultured in vitro. The receptors derive from a human donor who had recovered from COVID-19.

This clonotype was picked up a small number of times. This chain joins TRBV5-1 and TRBJ1-6, with TRBD1 as a possible D gene (5 bases). The CDR3 is made up of 15 amino acids. Germline V gives CDR1 SGHRS, CDR2 YFSETQ. The V gene lost 2 bases and the J gene lost 10 bases, with 16 bases spanning the gap. The CDR3 DNA sequence: TGCGCCAGCAGCTTAGGGTCGGGGGGTCAATCACCCCTCCACTTT. Its translation: CASSLGSGGQSPLHF.

The V gene is TRBV10-1, the J gene TRBJ2-5; the D gene could be TRBD1 or TRBD2 (5 bases each). CDR1 and CDR2 (germline): WNHNN, SYGVQD (reference sequence). The CDR3 has 14 residues. Deletions cut 4 bases from V and 1 base from J, with 10 bases between. Here the CDR3 reads CASSAGTSQETQYF. CDR3 DNA sequence: TGCGCCAGCAGTGCCGGGACCTCCCAAGAGACCCAGTACTTC.

This clonotype came up once. V is TRBV20-1 and J is TRBJ1-5; the D gene is possibly TRBD1 (6 bases). Trimming pared 7 bases from V and 7 bases from J, leaving 20 bases between. Germline lookup yields CDR1 DFQATT and CDR2 SNEGSKA (reference sequence). The CDR3 is 14 residues long. The CDR3 region is CSVTETGLIQPQHF. The CDR3 nucleotides read TGCAGTGTCACCGAAACAGGGTTGATCCAGCCCCAGCATTTT.

A single count supports this clonotype. V usage is TRBV12-3 or TRBV12-4 and J usage is TRBJ2-5, with 8 bases matching TRBD1. The CDR3 is 14 residues long. The V gene end was trimmed by 6 bases and the J gene end by 5 bases; junction bases not matched to a gene: 8. The CDR3 DNA reads TGTGCCAGCAGGCCCGGACAGGGTCGGGAGACCCAGTACTTC. Translation gives CASRPGQGRETQYF.

The CDR3 sequence is CASSLGAGVLAFF. DNA for the CDR3: TGTGCCAGCAGCTTAGGGGCGGGAGTTTTAGCTTTCTTT. The chain employs TRBV11-3 and TRBJ1-1, with D unresolved. The CDR3 extends over 13 amino acids. Germline CDR1 SGHNT, CDR2 YENEEA. V lost 1 base and J 10 bases, leaving 13 bases between the germline ends.

J is TRBJ1-2 and V is TRBV12-3 or TRBV12-4; D is perhaps TRBD1 (5 bases). V was clipped by 3 bases and J by 7 bases, with 12 bases between them. The CDR3 contains 13 residues. CDR3 nucleotides: TGTGCCAGCAGTTTGGGGGGAATACGTGGCTACACCTTC. Protein: CASSLGGIRGYTF.

The CDR3 loop reads CASSLGQPNEKLFF. As DNA, the CDR3 is TGTGCCAGCAGCCTAGGACAGCCTAATGAAAAACTGTTTTTT. The V call is TRBV7-9, the J call TRBJ1-4, with D maybe TRBD1 (6 bases). The CDR3 length is 14 residues. Trimming took 5 bases from V and 3 from J, leaving 10 bases between them. Germline-derived CDR1 and CDR2 are SEHNR and FQNEAQ (reference sequence).

The rearrangement uses TRBV28 and TRBJ2-5, with D tentatively TRBD1 (6 bases). The germline CDR1 and CDR2 sequences are MDHEN and SYDVKM. The germline V and J ends were trimmed by 3 bases and 2 bases, with 10 bases remaining between them. The length of the CDR3 is 14 residues. CDR3 DNA sequence: TGTGCCAGCAGTTTTAACAGGGCACAAGAGACCCAGTACTTC. This sequence encodes CASSFNRAQETQYF. The complete variable domain, with remaining parts taken from reference TRBV28 and TRBJ2-5, reads DVKVTQSSRYLVKRTGEKVFLECVQDMDHENMFWYRQDPGLGLRLIYFSYDVKMKEKGDIPEGYSVSREKKERFSLILESASTNQTSMYLCASSFNRAQETQYFGPGTRLLVL.

This clonotype was observed a single time. The chain joins TRBV11-2 to TRBJ1-2; D remains unclear. Germline CDR1 reads SGHAT; CDR2 reads FQNNGV. Between the trimmed V and J ends, which lost 1 base and 3 bases, there was a span of 15 bases. The CDR3 runs 16 residues. DNA of the CDR3: TGTGCCAGCAGCTTAGCGTTCTTTTCCCTGGACTATGGCTACACCTTC. Amino acid sequence: CASSLAFFSLDYGYTF.

The chain combines TRBV4-1 with TRBJ1-3; D unresolved. Trimming removed 4 bases at V and 4 bases at J, with 20 bases between. Germline CDR1 MGHRA, CDR2 YSYEKL. This CDR3 spans 17 amino acids. CDR3 sequence reads: CASSLPDWEPAGNTIYF. The DNA for the CDR3 is TGCGCCAGCAGCCTTCCCGACTGGGAGCCTGCGGGAAACACCATATATTTT.

The chain uses TRBV24-1 and TRBJ1-2, with D perhaps matching TRBD1 (6 bases). Per the germline V gene, CDR1 is KGHDR and CDR2 is SFDVKD. This CDR3 region has 15 residues. The V end was cut by 3 bases, the J end by 4 bases, with 14 bases between. CDR3 sequence: CATSDPGQPLYGYTF. The CDR3 DNA reads as TGTGCCACCAGTGATCCCGGACAGCCACTCTATGGCTACACCTTC.

The V call is TRBV6-1, the J call TRBJ1-6; 7 bases are a match to TRBD1. Germline V gene lookup returns CDR1 MNHNS and CDR2 SASEGT. V trimming: 7 bases; J trimming: 11 bases; junction bases outside the gene matches: 8. The CDR3 runs to 13 residues. DNA of the CDR3: TGTGCCAGCACTAGGGGGCAGGGGGCACCCCTCCACTTT. This codes for CASTRGQGAPLHF.

In this sample, this clonotype turned up a few times. The V and J genes are TRBV30 and TRBJ1-5; 9 nucleotides line up with TRBD1. J gave up 5 bases and V 6 bases, and 5 bases lay outside the gene matches. The germline CDR1 and CDR2 sequences are GTSNPN and SVGIG (reference sequence). The CDR3 runs 13 residues. The CDR3 here is CACGTGSDQPQHF. The CDR3, as DNA: TGTGCCTGTGGGACAGGGTCAGATCAGCCCCAGCATTTT.

The chain has TRBV6-2 or TRBV6-3 and TRBJ2-3; the D gene is possibly TRBD2 (6 bases). V was trimmed by 1 base and J by 6 bases, leaving 14 bases between them. The CDR3 extends over 15 amino acids. Germline CDR1 is MNHEY and CDR2 is SVGEGT. The CDR3 is CASSYFGRGADTQYF. The DNA of the CDR3 is TGTGCCAGCAGTTACTTCGGGCGGGGAGCTGATACGCAGTATTTT.

The rearrangement joins TRBV6-1 to TRBJ1-5; D is uncertain. CDR1 is MNHNS, CDR2 SASEGT, per germline. The CDR3 runs to 15 residues. Trimming stripped 4 bases from V and 4 bases from J, with 14 bases between. The CDR3 spells CASSGESVRNQPQHF. The CDR3, as DNA: TGTGCCAGCAGTGGGGAATCGGTTCGGAATCAGCCCCAGCATTTT.

This clonotype was seen a few times. This chain joins TRBV7-2 and TRBJ1-1; a weak D match, TRBD1 (6 bases). Germline CDR1 is SGHTA and CDR2 is FQGNSA. The V gene lost 5 bases and the J gene lost 5 bases, with 15 bases spanning the gap. The CDR3 is made up of 14 amino acids. The CDR3: CASSRWQGRTEAFF. CDR3 nucleotide sequence: TGTGCCAGCAGCCGTTGGCAGGGGAGAACTGAAGCTTTCTTT.

This clonotype was seen a few times. The V and J genes are TRBV11-2 and TRBJ1-6; the match to TRBD1 covers 9 bases. Per germline, CDR1 SGHAT and CDR2 FQNNGV. The CDR3 runs 16 residues. V shed 5 bases and J 7 bases; nucleotides not matched to a gene: 9. CDR3 loop: CASSLTTGGLNSPLHF. In DNA, the CDR3 is TGTGCCAGCAGCCTCACTACAGGGGGCTTGAATTCACCCCTCCACTTT.

The gene calls are TRBV30 and TRBJ2-1, with 7 bases fitting TRBD2. J lost 7 bases, V lost 8 bases, and 11 bases had no gene match. Germline assignment: CDR1 GTSNPN and CDR2 SVGIG (reference sequence). This CDR3 has 13 amino acids. The CDR3 DNA reads as TGTGCCCGGGGGGATAGGGGATTGAATGAGCAGTTCTTC. Translating gives CARGDRGLNEQFF.